These T cell receptor beta chains were read from a single sample in a study of blood T cell repertoires in COVID-19. Sequencing used immunoSEQ multiplex PCR; TCRdb keeps in-frame clones, though not all of them. The repertoire holds 75,000 to 90,000 clones, with roughly 80% as singletons. The sequenced sample was peripheral blood. These receptors came from a human donor in a cohort sampled during active COVID-19. CDR3s include the opening cysteine and the closing phenylalanine or tryptophan. D genes are given only for firm matches. Clone size, where shown, is once, few, many, or a class for clones that have expanded.

D,J,V,size,CDR3,DNA
-,TRBJ1-1,TRBV4-1,-,CASNQYSTGNTEAFF,TGCGCCAGCAACCAATACTCGACAGGGAACACTGAAGCTTTCTTT
-,TRBJ1-4,TRBV5-6,-,CASSHSGSQQDEKLFF,TGTGCCAGCAGCCATTCCGGGAGCCAACAGGATGAAAAACTGTTTTTT
TRBD1,TRBJ2-2,TRBV5-1,-,CASSPGGDTGELFF,TGCGCCAGCAGCCCAGGGGGCGACACCGGGGAGCTGTTTTTT
TRBD1,TRBJ2-7,TRBV27,-,CASSTGTANEQYF,TGTGCCAGCAGCACCGGGACAGCAAACGAGCAGTACTTC
TRBD2,TRBJ2-1,TRBV6-5,once,CASSYSLGRAYNEQFF,TGTGCCAGCAGTTACTCGCTCGGGAGGGCCTACAATGAGCAGTTCTTC
TRBD1,TRBJ2-7,TRBV19,-,CASSAGQGEQYF,TGTGCCAGTAGTGCGGGACAGGGGGAGCAGTACTTC
TRBD1,TRBJ1-2,TRBV5-1,-,CASSFGQAGGYTF,TGCGCCAGCAGCTTCGGACAGGCGGGAGGCTACACCTTC
-,TRBJ2-2,TRBV5-1,-,CASSVGLGQTGELFF,TGCGCCAGCAGCGTGGGGTTGGGGCAAACCGGGGAGCTGTTTTTT
TRBD1,TRBJ1-2,TRBV4-1,-,CASSQGDRGYPGYTF,TGCGCCAGCAGCCAAGGGGACAGGGGGTATCCTGGCTACACCTTC
-,TRBJ2-4,TRBV19,-,CASSISRRGAKNIQYF,TGTGCCAGTAGTATAAGCCGAAGGGGAGCCAAAAACATTCAGTACTTC
-,TRBJ1-6,TRBV30,-,CAWSPGVPGDSPLHF,TGTGCCTGGAGTCCCGGGGTGCCGGGGGATTCACCCCTCCACTTT
TRBD1,TRBJ2-5,TRBV19,-,CASSGVQGLGETQYF,TGTGCCAGTAGTGGGGTACAGGGGTTAGGGGAGACCCAGTACTTC
-,TRBJ2-7,TRBV2,-,CASSKTRALYEQYF,TGTGCCAGCAGCAAAACTAGGGCTCTGTACGAGCAGTACTTC
TRBD2,TRBJ2-1,TRBV5-1,few,CASSLLAGGRNEQFF,TGCGCCAGCAGTTTACTAGCGGGAGGGCGAAATGAGCAGTTCTTC
TRBD2,TRBJ2-7,TRBV6-5,once,CASRPSGGLYEQYF,TGTGCCAGCAGACCTAGCGGGGGACTTTACGAGCAGTACTTC
-,TRBJ1-2,TRBV16,-,CASSQSPGSYGYTF,TGTGCCAGCAGCCAATCCCCAGGGTCTTACGGCTACACCTTC
-,TRBJ2-7,TRBV5-6,-,CASSLVLAETYEQYF,TGTGCCAGCAGCTTGGTACTAGCAGAGACCTACGAGCAGTACTTC
-,TRBJ1-1,TRBV5-5,-,CASSSPGLDTEAFF,TGTGCCAGCAGCTCACCAGGGTTGGACACTGAAGCTTTCTTT
-,TRBJ1-2,TRBV6-1,few,CASSDLGGLNGYTF,TGTGCCAGCAGTGACCTAGGGGGATTGAATGGCTACACCTTC
-,TRBJ2-3,TRBV7-3,-,CASSPGGFGTDTQYF,TGTGCCAGCAGCCCAGGGGGGTTCGGGACAGATACGCAGTATTTT
TRBD1,TRBJ2-7,TRBV5-1,-,CASLTHPDRNYEQYF,TGCGCCAGCCTAACTCACCCGGACAGGAACTACGAGCAGTACTTC
-,TRBJ1-1,TRBV24-1,-,CATSDSSRSEAFF,TGTGCCACCAGTGACTCGTCACGGTCTGAAGCTTTCTTT
-,TRBJ2-5,TRBV21-1,-,CASSTPGQGRETQYF,TGTGCCAGCAGTACTCCGGGACAGGGGCGAGAGACCCAGTACTTC
TRBD1,TRBJ1-1,TRBV6-5,-,CASEQGWTEAFF,TGTGCCAGTGAACAGGGGTGGACTGAAGCTTTCTTT
TRBD2,TRBJ2-2,TRBV7-2,-,CASSPLTSGARTGELFF,TGTGCCAGCAGCCCCCTGACTAGCGGGGCAAGGACCGGGGAGCTGTTTTTT
TRBD1,TRBJ1-2,TRBV6-4,-,CASSATRTGGDGYTF,TGTGCCAGCAGTGCGACCCGGACAGGGGGGGATGGCTACACCTTC
-,TRBJ1-4,TRBV10-2,-,CASSGQVGEKLFF,TGCGCCAGCAGTGGTCAGGTTGGAGAAAAACTGTTTTTT
TRBD2,TRBJ2-1,TRBV5-1,-,CASSPALAGGLDNEQFF,TGCGCCAGCAGCCCCGCCCTAGCGGGAGGATTGGACAATGAGCAGTTCTTC
TRBD2,TRBJ2-2,TRBV29-1,-,CSFSGGRNTGELFF,TGCAGCTTCAGCGGGGGGAGGAACACCGGGGAGCTGTTTTTT
-,TRBJ2-7,TRBV19,-,CASQDSNSYEQYF,TGTGCCAGTCAAGACAGCAACTCCTACGAGCAGTACTTC
-,TRBJ2-2,TRBV7-2,once,CASSGGTANTGELFF,TGTGCCAGCAGCGGGGGGACAGCGAACACCGGGGAGCTGTTTTTT
TRBD1,TRBJ2-2,TRBV7-3,-,CASRGQGASHTGELFF,TGTGCCAGCAGGGGACAGGGGGCTTCGCACACCGGGGAGCTGTTTTTT
-,TRBJ2-3,TRBV5-6,-,CASSTQESTDTQYF,TGTGCCAGCAGCACACAGGAGAGCACAGATACGCAGTATTTT
TRBD1,TRBJ1-4,TRBV11-2,-,CASAQLPGQGNEKLFF,TGTGCCTCCGCCCAGCTGCCGGGACAGGGTAATGAAAAACTGTTTTTT
-,TRBJ2-7,TRBV2,-,CASSFYRDEQYF,TGTGCCAGCAGTTTCTACAGGGACGAGCAGTACTTC
-,TRBJ1-1,TRBV13,few,CASSLSWRGEAFF,TGTGCCAGCAGCTTAAGTTGGAGGGGTGAAGCTTTCTTT
-,TRBJ2-1,TRBV4-2,once,CASSQVVSGGNYNEQFF,TGTGCCAGCAGCCAAGTTGTGAGTGGCGGGAATTACAATGAGCAGTTCTTC
-,TRBJ1-2,TRBV3-1/TRBV3-2,-,CASSQNSSPNYGYTF,TGTGCCAGCAGCCAAAATAGTTCGCCTAACTATGGCTACACCTTC
-,TRBJ2-7,TRBV5-1,-,CASSRVGEAQYEQYF,TGCGCCAGCAGCCGTGTGGGGGAGGCCCAGTACGAGCAGTACTTC
TRBD1,TRBJ1-2,TRBV30,few,CAWSATGRNTF,TGTGCCTGGAGTGCGACAGGGCGAAACACCTTC
-,TRBJ2-5,TRBV10-3,-,CAISDRGEQETQYF,TGTGCCATCAGTGACAGGGGGGAACAAGAGACCCAGTACTTC
TRBD1,TRBJ2-2,TRBV7-9,-,CASSSRDRGPTGELFF,TGTGCCAGCAGCTCACGGGACAGGGGTCCGACCGGGGAGCTGTTTTTT
-,TRBJ2-7,TRBV5-1,-,CASRRSQDSTYEQYF,TGCGCCAGCAGGAGGTCCCAGGACTCAACCTACGAGCAGTACTTC
TRBD1,TRBJ2-7,TRBV6-5,-,CASSRGQGGKYEQYF,TGTGCCAGCAGTAGAGGACAGGGGGGAAAGTACGAGCAGTACTTC
TRBD1,TRBJ1-2,TRBV27,-,CASSSDRAANYGYTF,TGTGCCAGCAGTTCGGACAGGGCAGCTAACTATGGCTACACCTTC
TRBD1,TRBJ1-6,TRBV4-2,-,CASSRDRVIDSPLHF,TGTGCCAGCAGTCGGGACAGGGTAATTGATTCACCCCTCCACTTT
-,TRBJ2-7,TRBV28,-,CASSLRGPRYEQYF,TGTGCCAGCAGCCTCAGGGGCCCTAGGTACGAGCAGTACTTC